These 19 T cell receptor beta chains were sequenced from one sample in a study of shared clonotypes between healthy human individuals. Data came from immunoSEQ multiplex PCR; TCRdb stores just in-frame clones and leaves some out. This sample yields about half a million clones, of which 78% are seen a single time; 12% belongs to the top ten. Specimen: PBMCs. These receptors were taken from a woman in her thirties or forties in good health. Some clones in this sample may be carry-over from other donors' samples.

This clone was counted a few times. The chain carries TRBV28 and TRBJ2-1; D ambiguous. CDR1 and CDR2 (germline): MDHEN, SYDVKM. V shed 6 bases and J shed 10 bases, with 13 bases lying between them. This CDR3 spans 12 amino acids. The CDR3 loop is CASSPSELEQFF. CDR3 bases: TGTGCCAGCAGCCCATCCGAGCTAGAGCAGTTCTTC.

This chain uses TRBV28 with TRBJ2-7; 7 nucleotides agree with TRBD1. This CDR3 contains 15 residues. Losses at the gene ends were 4 bases for V and 0 bases for J; bases not matched to a gene: 6. Germline lookup yields CDR1 MDHEN and CDR2 SYDVKM. This CDR3 reads CASSSGDSLSYEQYF. The CDR3 nucleotides are TGTGCCAGCAGTTCAGGGGACAGCCTCTCCTACGAGCAGTACTTC.

The rearrangement links TRBV6-1 to TRBJ2-7; TRBD2 matches 11 bases. With V trimmed by 7 bases and J by 7 bases, 9 bases remained unmatched. Germline loops: CDR1 MNHNS, CDR2 SASEGT. The CDR3 extends over 14 amino acids. Here the CDR3 DNA reads TGTGCCAGCACGGAGGTACTAGCGGGAGTTGAGCAGTACTTC. Protein sequence: CASTEVLAGVEQYF.

This rearrangement joins TRBV9 to TRBJ2-2, with 8 bases identical to TRBD2. Germline CDR1 and CDR2: SGDLS and YYNGEE. Germline trimming cut 3 bases from V and 3 bases from J; bases unmatched to any gene: 10. CDR3 length: 17 residues. The CDR3 sequence: CASSALGAGGHTGELFF. In DNA, the CDR3 is TGTGCCAGCAGCGCCCTCGGGGCGGGAGGACACACCGGGGAGCTGTTTTTT.

Only a few counts were recorded for this clone. The chain employs TRBV30 and TRBJ2-2; D not resolved. The germline gives CDR1 GTSNPN, CDR2 SVGIG (reference sequence). This CDR3 region has 11 residues. The CDR3 reads CASLSAGELFF. The CDR3 DNA sequence: TGTGCTTCTTTATCCGCCGGGGAGCTGTTTTTT.

The chain employs TRBV27 and TRBJ1-2; a possible D gene is TRBD1 (6 bases). The CDR3 is 13 amino acids. The germline V gene encodes CDR1 MNHEY and CDR2 SMNVEV (reference sequence). Trimming took 4 bases from V and 4 from J, leaving 10 bases between them. The CDR3 DNA sequence: TGTGCCAGCAGTTCGGACAGAGTCTATGGCTACACCTTC. It is translated as CASSSDRVYGYTF.

The rearrangement joins TRBV7-8 to TRBJ1-1; D may be TRBD1 (5 bases). Germline-derived CDR1 and CDR2 are SGHVS and FQNEAQ. V lost 2 bases and J 1 base, leaving 5 bases between the germline ends. The length of the CDR3 is 13 residues. CDR3 DNA sequence: TGTGCCAGCAGCTTACAGGGGAACACTGAAGCTTTCTTT. It translates to CASSLQGNTEAFF.

The chain is built from TRBV6-6 and TRBJ2-2; 8 bases align to TRBD2. Looked up from germline, CDR1 is MNHNY and CDR2 is SVGAGI (reference sequence). J was trimmed by 6 bases and V by 6 bases; bases with no gene match: 3. CDR3 length: 13 amino acids. The CDR3 sequence is CASSGRAPGELFF. CDR3 nucleotides: TGTGCCAGCAGCGGGAGGGCCCCCGGGGAGCTGTTTTTT.

DNA for the CDR3: TGTGCCAGCAGCTTAACAGGGACAGAGAACACTGAAGCTTTCTTT. Amino acids: CASSLTGTENTEAFF. The rearrangement links TRBV7-3 to TRBJ1-1; 7 bases fit TRBD1. With V trimmed by 0 bases and J by 1 base, 2 bases remained unmatched. The CDR3 spans 15 residues. Germline lookup yields CDR1 SGHTA and CDR2 FQGTGA.

This clone was seen only once. The V gene is TRBV28, the J gene TRBJ1-5, with 9 positions matching TRBD1. Looked up from germline, CDR1 is MDHEN and CDR2 is SYDVKM. J gave up 7 bases and V 8 bases, and 6 bases lay outside the gene matches. This CDR3 region has 13 residues. CDR3 nucleotides: TGTGCCAGCGGGGACAGGGTAATACAGCCCCAGCATTTT. Its protein product is CASGDRVIQPQHF.

CDR3 amino acids: CSVESEDTQYF. DNA for the CDR3: TGCAGCGTTGAAAGTGAGGATACGCAGTATTTT. The V gene is TRBV29-1, the J gene TRBJ2-3; D is unclear. V lost 2 bases and J lost 6, with 6 bases in between. The CDR3 has 11 residues. Germline V lookup: CDR1 SQVTM, CDR2 ANQGSEA.

Only a few counts were recorded for this clone. With a much larger clone just one base away, this may be a read error. The gene calls are TRBV5-1 and TRBJ1-1, with D perhaps TRBD1 (5 bases). CDR1 SGHRS and CDR2 YFSETQ come from the germline V gene. This CDR3 region has 15 residues. V was clipped by 0 bases and J by 2 bases, with 11 bases between them. DNA of the CDR3: TGCGCCAGCAGCTTGGAAGGGGCAGCCAACACTGAAGCTTTCTTT. It translates to CASSLEGAANTEAFF.

This sequence joins TRBV5-1 and TRBJ2-7; D is perhaps TRBD1 (5 bases). The V end lost 2 bases, the J end lost 6 bases, and 15 bases lay between the germline ends. Germline CDR1 and CDR2: SGHRS and YFSETQ. This CDR3 spans 14 amino acids. CDR3 loop: CASSLGVLPSEQYF. DNA of the CDR3: TGCGCCAGCAGCTTAGGGGTCCTCCCCAGCGAGCAGTACTTC.

The chain uses TRBV4-1 and TRBJ2-1; D tentatively fits TRBD1 or TRBD2 (5 bases each). The CDR3 extends over 17 amino acids. With 1 base removed from V and 0 bases from J, the gap between germline ends came to 13 bases. Germline CDR1 is MGHRA and CDR2 is YSYEKL. CDR3 amino acids: CASSQVGRASSYNEQFF. CDR3 coding DNA: TGCGCCAGCAGCCAAGTGGGGCGGGCCAGCTCCTACAATGAGCAGTTCTTC.

The genes are TRBV27 and TRBJ2-5; D is unclear. The CDR3 has 14 residues. Between the trimmed V and J ends, which lost 0 bases and 1 base, there was a span of 6 bases. Germline lookup yields CDR1 MNHEY and CDR2 SMNVEV (reference sequence). CDR3: CASSLSPPQETQYF. CDR3 nucleotide sequence: TGTGCCAGCAGTTTATCCCCCCCCCAAGAGACCCAGTACTTC.

This chain connects TRBV15 to TRBJ1-3; D gene uncertain. The CDR3 contains 15 residues. V lost 0 bases, J lost 2 bases, and 8 bases lay in between. CDR1 and CDR2 (germline): LNHNV, YYDKDF (reference sequence). The chain's CDR3 is CATSRDWGTGNTIYF. DNA of the CDR3: TGTGCCACCAGCAGAGATTGGGGTACTGGAAACACCATATATTTT.

CDR3 coding DNA: TGTGCCAGCAGCTGGACAGGGAGGGCCTACGAGCAGTACTTC. Translating gives CASSWTGRAYEQYF. The V gene is TRBV11-2, the J gene TRBJ2-7; D is possibly TRBD1 (8 bases). V was trimmed by 4 bases and J by 2 bases, leaving 12 bases between them. Germline V lookup: CDR1 SGHAT, CDR2 FQNNGV. This CDR3 comprises 14 residues. The full variable domain, with the rest looked up from reference TRBV11-2 and TRBJ2-7, is EAGVAQSPRYKIIEKRQSVAFWCNPISGHATLYWYQQILGQGPKLLIQFQNNGVVDDSQLPKDRFSAERLKGVDSTLKIQPAKLEDSAVYLCASSWTGRAYEQYFGPGTRLTVT.

V usage is TRBV6-5 and J usage is TRBJ2-1; TRBD1 matches 8 bases. Trimming took 6 bases from V and 5 from J; bases not matched to a gene: 9. The germline CDR1 and CDR2 sequences are MNHEY and SVGAGI. This CDR3 has 15 amino acids. In nucleotides, the CDR3 is TGTGCCAGCAGGGGCGGGACAGGCCTAAACAATGAGCAGTTCTTC. It is translated as CASRGGTGLNNEQFF.

V gene TRBV28 combines with J gene TRBJ1-1, with D possibly matching TRBD1 (6 bases). Trimming stripped 6 bases from V and 1 base from J, with 18 bases between. This CDR3 comprises 16 residues. Germline V lookup: CDR1 MDHEN, CDR2 SYDVKM. The CDR3 sequence: CASSLKMGQRNTEAFF. The CDR3 nucleotides are TGTGCCAGCAGCCTGAAAATGGGACAACGGAACACTGAAGCTTTCTTT.